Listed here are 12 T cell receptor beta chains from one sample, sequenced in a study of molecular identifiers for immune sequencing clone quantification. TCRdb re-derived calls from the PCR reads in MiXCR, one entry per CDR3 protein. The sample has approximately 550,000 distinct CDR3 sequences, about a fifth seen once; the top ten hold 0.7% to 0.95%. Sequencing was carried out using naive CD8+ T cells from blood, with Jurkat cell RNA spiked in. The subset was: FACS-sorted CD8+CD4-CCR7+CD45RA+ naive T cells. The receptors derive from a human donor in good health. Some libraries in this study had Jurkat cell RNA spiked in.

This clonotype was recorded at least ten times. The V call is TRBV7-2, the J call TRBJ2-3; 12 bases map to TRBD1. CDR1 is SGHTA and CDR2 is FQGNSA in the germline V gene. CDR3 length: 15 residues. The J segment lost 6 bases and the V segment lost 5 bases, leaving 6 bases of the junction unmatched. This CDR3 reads CASSTGQGALDTQYF. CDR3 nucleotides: TGTGCCAGCAGCACGGGACAGGGGGCACTTGATACGCAGTATTTT.

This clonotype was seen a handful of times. The CDR3 loop is CASSPPLSGRGWQETQYF. CDR3 coding DNA: TGTGCCAGCAGTCCCCCATTAAGCGGGAGGGGCTGGCAAGAGACCCAGTACTTC. The chain links TRBV28 to TRBJ2-5, with 10 bases that match TRBD2. The length of the CDR3 is 18 residues. J was trimmed by 2 bases and V by 5 bases; bases with no gene match: 14. CDR1 and CDR2 from the germline V gene are MDHEN and SYDVKM.

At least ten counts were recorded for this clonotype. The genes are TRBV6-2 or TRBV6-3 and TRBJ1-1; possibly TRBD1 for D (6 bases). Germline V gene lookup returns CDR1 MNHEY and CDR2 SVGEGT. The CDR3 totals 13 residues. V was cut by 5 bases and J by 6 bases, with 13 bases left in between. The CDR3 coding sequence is TGTGCCAGCAGTGGACGACAGGCCGCTGAAGCTTTCTTT. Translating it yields CASSGRQAAEAFF.

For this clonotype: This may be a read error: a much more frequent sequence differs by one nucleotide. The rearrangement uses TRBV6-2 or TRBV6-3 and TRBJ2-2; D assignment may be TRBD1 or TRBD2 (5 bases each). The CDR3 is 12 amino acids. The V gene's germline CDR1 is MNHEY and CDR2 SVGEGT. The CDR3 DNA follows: TGTGCCACCGAGAAGGACACCGGGGAGCCGTTTTTT. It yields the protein CATEKDTGEPFF.

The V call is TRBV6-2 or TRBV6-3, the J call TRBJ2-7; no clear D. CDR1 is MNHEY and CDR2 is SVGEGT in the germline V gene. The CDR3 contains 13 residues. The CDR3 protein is CAVALGLTYEQYF. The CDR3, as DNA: TGTGCTGTCGCGCTCGGTCTGACCTACGAGCAGTACTTC.

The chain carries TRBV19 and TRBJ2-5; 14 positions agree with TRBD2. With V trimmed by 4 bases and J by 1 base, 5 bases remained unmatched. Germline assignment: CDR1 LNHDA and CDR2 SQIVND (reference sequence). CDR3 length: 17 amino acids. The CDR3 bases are TGTGCCAGTAGTAAGGGACTAGCGGGAGAGTTCCAAGAGACCCAGTACTTC. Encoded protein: CASSKGLAGEFQETQYF.

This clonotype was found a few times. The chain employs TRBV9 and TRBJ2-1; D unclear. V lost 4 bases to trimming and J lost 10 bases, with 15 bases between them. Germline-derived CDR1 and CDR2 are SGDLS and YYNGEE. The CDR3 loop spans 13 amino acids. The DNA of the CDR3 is TGTGCCAGCAGCCAAAGAACGGGTAGCGAGCAGTTCTTC. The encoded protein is CASSQRTGSEQFF. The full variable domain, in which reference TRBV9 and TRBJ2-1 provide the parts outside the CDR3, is DSGVTQTPKHLITATGQRVTLRCSPRSGDLSVYWYQQSLDQGLQFLIQYYNGEERAKGNILERFSAQQFPDLHSELNLSSLELGDSALYFCASSQRTGSEQFFGPGTRLTVL.

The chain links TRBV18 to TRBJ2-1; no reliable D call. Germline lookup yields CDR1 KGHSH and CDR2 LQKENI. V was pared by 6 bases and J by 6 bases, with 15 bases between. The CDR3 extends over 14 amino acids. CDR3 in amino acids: CASSPPGGSNEQFF. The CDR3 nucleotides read TGTGCCAGCTCCCCGCCAGGTGGCTCCAATGAGCAGTTCTTC.

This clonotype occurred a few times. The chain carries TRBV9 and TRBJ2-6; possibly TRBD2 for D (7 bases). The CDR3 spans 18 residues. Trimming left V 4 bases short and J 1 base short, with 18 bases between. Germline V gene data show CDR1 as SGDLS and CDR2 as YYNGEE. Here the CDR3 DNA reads TGTGCCAGCAGCTCGTCCACAGGGACTAAGTCTGGGGCCAACGTCCTGACTTTC. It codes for CASSSSTGTKSGANVLTF.

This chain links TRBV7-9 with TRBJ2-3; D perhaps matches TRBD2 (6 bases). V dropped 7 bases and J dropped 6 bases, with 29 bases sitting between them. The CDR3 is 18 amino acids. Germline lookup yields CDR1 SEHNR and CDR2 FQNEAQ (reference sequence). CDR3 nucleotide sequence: TGTGCCAGCATCATCCCGCCAACGACAGACCCTGCGGGGGATACGCAGTATTTT. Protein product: CASIIPPTTDPAGDTQYF.

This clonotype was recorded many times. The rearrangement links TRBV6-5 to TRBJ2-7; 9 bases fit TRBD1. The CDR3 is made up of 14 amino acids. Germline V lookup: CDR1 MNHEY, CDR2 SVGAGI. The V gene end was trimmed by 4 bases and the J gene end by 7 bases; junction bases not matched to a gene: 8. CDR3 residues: CASSLGQGTEEQYF. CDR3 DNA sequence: TGTGCCAGCAGTTTGGGACAGGGCACGGAGGAGCAGTACTTC.

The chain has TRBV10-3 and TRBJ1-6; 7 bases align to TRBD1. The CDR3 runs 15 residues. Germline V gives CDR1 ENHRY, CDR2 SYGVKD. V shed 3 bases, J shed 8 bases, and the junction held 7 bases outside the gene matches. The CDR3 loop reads CAISEAGTAYSPLHF. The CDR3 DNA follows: TGTGCCATCAGTGAAGCTGGGACAGCATATTCACCCCTCCACTTT.